The next 31 T cell receptor beta chains were all read from a single sample in a study of cytomegalovirus exposure and HLA in healthy donors. The PCR had 60 Vbeta and 13 Jbeta primers. The assay was immunoSEQ multiplex PCR, and TCRdb's table has in-frame clones only and misses some. The data show fewer than 85,000 clones, around 76% seen once. Material for sequencing was PBMCs. Receptors originate from a male donor in good health and CMV-seropositive.

This chain connects TRBV19 to TRBJ2-7; 8 bases match TRBD2. The CDR3 extends over 15 amino acids. Germline-derived CDR1 and CDR2 are LNHDA and SQIVND (reference sequence). The V gene end was trimmed by 3 bases and the J gene end by 4 bases; junction bases not matched to a gene: 8. The CDR3 region has the DNA TGTGCCAGTAGTATCTGGGCGGGAGGTTATTACGAGCAGTACTTC. It specifies CASSIWAGGYYEQYF.

As for this clone: Additional DNA sequences in this sample encode the identical CDR3. The V call is TRBV7-8, the J call TRBJ1-5; D is ambiguous. Trimming cost V 5 bases and J 7 bases, with 12 bases left between them. Germline values: CDR1 SGHVS, CDR2 FQNEAQ. The CDR3 is 13 residues long. For the CDR3, the DNA is TGTGCCAGCAGCCCCCGCTCGGGACAGCCCCAGCATTTT. Protein sequence: CASSPRSGQPQHF.

The rearrangement links TRBV5-1 to TRBJ1-1; D unclear. The CDR3 extends over 15 amino acids. Germline CDR1 and CDR2: SGHRS and YFSETQ. Trimming left V 0 bases short and J 2 bases short, with 11 bases between. The CDR3: CASSLAGNFNTEAFF. The CDR3 region has the DNA TGCGCCAGCAGCTTGGCCGGTAATTTTAACACTGAAGCTTTCTTT.

V and J are TRBV29-1 and TRBJ2-3, with 8 bases fitting TRBD2. Germline lookup yields CDR1 SQVTM and CDR2 ANQGSEA. V lost 2 bases to trimming and J lost 6 bases; unmatched junction nucleotides: 13. The CDR3 loop spans 16 amino acids. The CDR3 is CSVEFPKAGAWDTQYF. CDR3 DNA sequence: TGCAGCGTTGAATTTCCTAAAGCGGGGGCGTGGGATACGCAGTATTTT.

Ten or more counts support this clone. J is TRBJ2-2 and V is TRBV27, with D tentatively TRBD2 (5 bases). Germline-derived CDR1 and CDR2 are MNHEY and SMNVEV (reference sequence). With 5 bases removed from V and 7 bases from J, the gap between germline ends came to 11 bases. This CDR3 region has 13 residues. The CDR3 protein is CASSDGKVGELFF. DNA of the CDR3: TGTGCCAGCAGTGACGGGAAAGTCGGGGAGCTGTTTTTT.

The chain combines TRBV30 with TRBJ2-1; a weak D match, TRBD2 (5 bases). The CDR3 is 15 amino acids. Germline CDR1 reads GTSNPN; CDR2 reads SVGIG (reference sequence). Trimming pared 2 bases from V and 5 bases from J, leaving 16 bases between. The CDR3 coding sequence is TGTGCCTGGAGTAGGCCTAGCCTTCGACACAATGAGCAGTTCTTC. Translation gives CAWSRPSLRHNEQFF.

As for this clone: A junction boundary mismatches the germline segment, possibly from a read error. The CDR3 loop reads CASSSPVGSLF. The CDR3 nucleotides read TGTGCCAGCAGTTCACCTGTCGGTTCGCTCTTC. V is TRBV27 and J is TRBJ2-1; D gene unclear. Germline values: CDR1 MNHEY, CDR2 SMNVEV (reference sequence). This CDR3 contains 11 residues.

J is TRBJ1-1 and V is TRBV11-3; D gene ambiguous. V was clipped by 3 bases and J by 4 bases, with 9 bases between them. Germline-derived CDR1 and CDR2 are SGHNT and YENEEA. This CDR3 has 13 residues. The CDR3 coding sequence is TGTGCCAGCAGCTTCTTCGCCGGCACTGAAGCTTTCTTT. Encoded protein: CASSFFAGTEAFF.

The chain combines TRBV30 with TRBJ1-2, with a possible D match to TRBD1 (5 bases). V lost 7 bases, J lost 4 bases, and 16 bases lay in between. The CDR3 runs 13 residues. Looked up from germline, CDR1 is GTSNPN and CDR2 is SVGIG (reference sequence). The CDR3 coding sequence is TGTGCCTCAAGGGGCTCCGATGGCTATGGCTACACCTTC. This translates into CASRGSDGYGYTF.

The V gene is TRBV2, the J gene TRBJ2-5, with TRBD2 matching 14 bases. Germline trimming cut 6 bases from V and 1 base from J; bases unmatched to any gene: 13. The CDR3 sequence is 19 residues long. Germline lookup yields CDR1 SNHLY and CDR2 FYNNEI. Written as DNA, the CDR3 is TGTGCCAGCAGAGGCAGCAGGGGACTAGCGGGGGTAATCCAAGAGACCCAGTACTTC. Encoded protein: CASRGSRGLAGVIQETQYF.

V usage is TRBV7-9 and J usage is TRBJ1-5, with 7 bases fitting TRBD1. V lost 3 bases and J lost 9; bases outside the gene matches: 8. CDR3 length: 14 amino acids. In germline, CDR1 is SEHNR, CDR2 FQNEAQ (reference sequence). The CDR3 region is CASSFPGQHVPQHF. The CDR3 region has the DNA TGTGCCAGCAGCTTTCCGGGACAGCATGTGCCCCAGCATTTT.

The J gene is TRBJ2-7, the V gene TRBV7-8; D may be TRBD2 (6 bases). In germline, CDR1 is SGHVS, CDR2 FQNEAQ. V was clipped by 5 bases and J by 4 bases, with 9 bases between them. The CDR3 covers 12 residues. The CDR3 loop reads CASSPGRYEQYF. The CDR3 DNA follows: TGTGCCAGCAGCCCGGGGAGGTACGAGCAGTACTTC.

The J gene is TRBJ1-5, the V gene TRBV7-8; D ambiguous. Per the germline V gene, CDR1 is SGHVS and CDR2 is FQNEAQ. Trimming left V 5 bases short and J 11 bases short, with 31 bases between. The CDR3 has 18 amino acids. The CDR3 DNA follows: TGTGCCAGCAGCGTTTTCGTCAATGCCCCCGCCCGACATCGTGCCCAGCATTTT. This gives the protein CASSVFVNAPARHRAQHF. The full variable domain, rest sourced from reference TRBV7-8 and TRBJ1-5, is GAGVSQSPRYKVAKRGQDVALRCDPISGHVSLFWYQQALGQGPEFLTYFQNEAQLDKSGLPSDRFFAERPEGSVSTLKIQRTQQEDSAVYLCASSVFVNAPARHRAQHFGDGTRLSIL.

A note on this clone: Other DNA variants within this sample encode the same CDR3. This chain uses TRBV2 with TRBJ2-7, with no clear D. The V end lost 8 bases, the J end lost 4 bases, and 12 bases lay between the germline ends. This CDR3 has 12 residues. Germline lookup yields CDR1 SNHLY and CDR2 FYNNEI. The CDR3 spells CASDTSNYEQYF. CDR3 bases: TGTGCCAGCGACACCTCCAATTACGAGCAGTACTTC.

The chain has TRBV30 and TRBJ2-1, with D possibly TRBD2 on 6 matching bases. Trimming removed 3 bases from V and 3 bases from J, with 12 bases in between. The germline V gene has CDR1 GTSNPN and CDR2 SVGIG (reference sequence). The CDR3 has 14 residues. The CDR3 sequence is CAWSRGRGYNEQFF. The CDR3 coding sequence is TGTGCCTGGAGCCGCGGGCGGGGCTACAATGAGCAGTTCTTC.

In this sample, this clone turned up once. The genes are TRBV27 and TRBJ2-5, with D unclear. Trimming took 2 bases from V and 5 from J, leaving 9 bases between them. CDR3 length: 13 amino acids. Germline assignment: CDR1 MNHEY and CDR2 SMNVEV (reference sequence). The CDR3 region has the DNA TGTGCCAGCAGTTTACGGTCCCCGGAGACCCAGTACTTC. Its translation: CASSLRSPETQYF.

This chain joins TRBV16 and TRBJ1-2; the D gene is possibly TRBD1 (6 bases). The CDR3 is 15 residues long. Trimming removed 5 bases from V and 4 bases from J, with 17 bases in between. Germline V gene data show CDR1 as KGHSY and CDR2 as FQNENV. The CDR3 DNA reads as TGTGCCAGCAGCGATATTGGGGGGGCTGGCTATGGCTACACCTTC. Protein sequence: CASSDIGGAGYGYTF.

This sequence joins TRBV25-1 and TRBJ2-1; 10 bases agree with TRBD2. CDR3 length: 16 residues. Germline V CDR1 and CDR2: MGHDK, SYGVNS. V lost 4 bases to trimming and J lost 2 bases; unmatched junction nucleotides: 5. CDR3 bases: TGTGCCAGCAGTGGACCTGGACTAGCGGCCTACAATGAGCAGTTCTTC. Protein product: CASSGPGLAAYNEQFF.

Turning to this clone: Other DNA sequences from this sample encode an identical CDR3 as well. V usage is TRBV27 and J usage is TRBJ2-3; the match to TRBD1 covers 7 bases. The CDR3 is 14 amino acids. Germline V gene sequence: CDR1 MNHEY, CDR2 SMNVEV (reference sequence). J was trimmed by 1 base and V by 7 bases; bases with no gene match: 5. The CDR3 DNA is TGTGCCAGCACCGGACAGGTCGGCACAGATACGCAGTATTTT. This gives the protein CASTGQVGTDTQYF.

V and J are TRBV9 and TRBJ2-5; 9 bases agree with TRBD2. Germline-derived CDR1 and CDR2 are SGDLS and YYNGEE. Trimming at V came to 0 bases and at J to 11 bases, leaving 5 bases not matched to a gene. The CDR3 runs 13 residues. CDR3 loop: CASSVASGEKQYF. The CDR3 DNA reads TGTGCCAGCAGCGTAGCTAGCGGGGAAAAGCAGTACTTC.

CDR3 protein: CASTDRLVYEQYF. The CDR3, as DNA: TGTGCCAGCACCGACAGGCTCGTCTACGAGCAGTACTTC. The V call is TRBV5-5, the J call TRBJ2-7; TRBD1 is a possible D gene (6 bases). The V gene lost 6 bases and the J gene lost 3 bases, with 13 bases spanning the gap. Germline V gene sequence: CDR1 SGHKS, CDR2 YYEKEE (reference sequence). The CDR3 contains 13 residues.

This chain uses TRBV5-1 with TRBJ2-7; 10 nucleotides match TRBD1. V trimming: 5 bases; J trimming: 4 bases; junction bases outside the gene matches: 3. The CDR3 spans 13 residues. Germline CDR1 is SGHRS and CDR2 is YFSETQ. The chain's CDR3 is CASSSGQGYEQYF. In nucleotides, the CDR3 is TGCGCCAGCAGTTCGGGACAGGGGTACGAGCAGTACTTC.

V gene TRBV6-7 combines with J gene TRBJ1-1, with TRBD1 as a possible D gene (6 bases). TRBV6-7 carries the ORF label, with uncertain function. CDR3 length equals 12 residues. Trimming shortened V by 9 bases and J by 4 bases, and 12 bases separated the two germline ends. CDR3 in amino acids: CARTCRGTEAFF. CDR3 nucleotides: TGTGCCAGAACGTGCAGGGGCACTGAAGCTTTCTTT.

This sequence joins TRBV7-6 and TRBJ2-7, with TRBD1 matching over 8 bases. V shed 5 bases and J 2 bases; nucleotides not matched to a gene: 8. Germline lookup yields CDR1 SGHVS and CDR2 FNYEAQ. The CDR3 sequence is 15 residues long. The CDR3 protein is CASSNLQGVAYEQYF. In DNA, the CDR3 is TGTGCCAGCAGCAACCTACAGGGGGTCGCCTACGAGCAGTACTTC.

This chain connects TRBV6-1 to TRBJ1-3, with a tentative D call TRBD1 (6 bases). Germline V CDR1 and CDR2: MNHNS, SASEGT. The V end was cut by 4 bases, the J end by 0 bases, with 7 bases between. The CDR3 loop spans 14 amino acids. The CDR3 here is CASSGQASGNTIYF. The CDR3 region has the DNA TGTGCCAGCAGTGGACAGGCCTCTGGAAACACCATATATTTT.

This clone has only one observation. The J gene is TRBJ2-2, the V gene TRBV6-5, with a tentative D call TRBD2 (5 bases). Trimming stripped 7 bases from V and 4 bases from J, with 13 bases between. The CDR3 covers 14 residues. The germline gives CDR1 MNHEY, CDR2 SVGAGI. The CDR3 sequence is CASTRTDTTGELFF. CDR3 DNA: TGTGCCAGCACCAGGACTGATACCACCGGGGAGCTGTTTTTT.

The V call is TRBV29-1, the J call TRBJ1-2, with TRBD1 matching over 7 bases. Per germline, CDR1 SQVTM and CDR2 ANQGSEA. With 3 bases clipped from V and 7 bases from J, the junction kept 11 bases outside the gene matches. The CDR3 is made up of 14 amino acids. The CDR3 DNA sequence: TGCAGCGTTGAGACACCGGCTACAGGGGTTGGCTACACCTTC. Encoded protein: CSVETPATGVGYTF. The full variable domain, rest sourced from reference TRBV29-1 and TRBJ1-2, is SAVISQKPSRDICQRGTSLTIQCQVDSQVTMMFWYRQQPGQSLTLIATANQGSEATYESGFVIDKFPISRPNLTFSTLTVSNMSPEDSSIYLCSVETPATGVGYTFGSGTRLTVV.

This clone was picked up one time. The rearrangement uses TRBV10-3 and TRBJ2-5; 14 nucleotides line up with TRBD2. The DNA end is a closer match to TRBJ2-7, so the J assignment may be wrong. This CDR3 has 15 amino acids. Germline V gene data show CDR1 as ENHRY and CDR2 as SYGVKD. The CDR3 DNA reads as TGTGCCATCAGGGGGACTAGCGGGAGTCCCTACGAGCAGTACTTC. Translating it yields CAIRGTSGSPYEQYF.

The chain recombines TRBV19 with TRBJ2-7, with 10 bases matching TRBD2. The germline V gene has CDR1 LNHDA and CDR2 SQIVND (reference sequence). The CDR3 extends over 15 amino acids. V was clipped by 3 bases and J by 4 bases; unmatched bases: 6. This CDR3 reads CASSMRTSGSYEQYF. For the CDR3, the DNA is TGTGCCAGTAGTATGAGGACTAGCGGTTCTTACGAGCAGTACTTC.

This clone was seen a single time. The rearrangement uses TRBV27 and TRBJ2-5; 12 nucleotides match TRBD2. Trimming at V came to 0 bases and at J to 4 bases, leaving 12 bases not matched to a gene. Germline assignment: CDR1 MNHEY and CDR2 SMNVEV (reference sequence). There are 19 residues in the CDR3. CDR3 residues: CASSLSYGVLAGGRETQYF. Written as DNA, the CDR3 is TGTGCCAGCAGTTTATCTTACGGGGTACTAGCGGGAGGTAGAGAGACCCAGTACTTC.

The chain joins TRBV6-6 to TRBJ1-5, with TRBD1 matching over 7 bases. The CDR3 has 13 residues. V dropped 5 bases and J dropped 6; count of bases not matched to a gene: 4. Germline CDR1 is MNHNY and CDR2 is SVGAGI (reference sequence). CDR3 sequence reads: CASSRRGAQPQHF. The CDR3 coding sequence is TGTGCCAGCAGTCGCAGGGGGGCTCAGCCCCAGCATTTT.